The sequence of this T cell receptor (beta chain) was determined in a study of T cell repertoires in cytomegalovirus infection. As for the study in general: Use of recently identified HLA-C-restricted and well-studied HLA-B-restricted CMV epitopes was part of the study. Notes on the study in general: HLA-C-restricted TCR beta clonotypes specific for CMV led the ex vivo response.

TCRdb called the reads again in MiXCR, with one record for every CDR3 protein. The sample shows some 350,000 distinct CDR3 sequences, about 35% of them seen only once. This clonotype showed up many times. The antigen is unknown. V shed 5 bases and J shed 5 bases, with 18 bases lying between them. Germline V CDR1 and CDR2: SGHTA, FQGNSA. The CDR3 extends over 15 amino acids. The chain links TRBV7-2 to TRBJ2-5; no reliable D call. The sample here was cultured PBMCs, taken from culture after CMV antigen stimulation. The source is a human donor in good health (CMV status not recorded). Some clones in this sample may be carry-over from other donors' samples. CDR3 DNA sequence: TGTGCCAGCAGCCATCAACCGGGCCGCCGGGAGACCCAGTACTTC. This sequence encodes CASSHQPGRRETQYF.